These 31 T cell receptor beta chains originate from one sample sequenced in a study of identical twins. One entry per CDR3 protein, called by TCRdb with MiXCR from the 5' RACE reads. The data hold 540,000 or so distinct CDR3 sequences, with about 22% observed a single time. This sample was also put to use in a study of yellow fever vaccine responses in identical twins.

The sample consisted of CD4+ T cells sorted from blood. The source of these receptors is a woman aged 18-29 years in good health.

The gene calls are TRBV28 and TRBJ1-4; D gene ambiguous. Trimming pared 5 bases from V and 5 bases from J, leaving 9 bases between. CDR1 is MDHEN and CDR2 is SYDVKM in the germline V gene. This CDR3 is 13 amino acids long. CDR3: CASSRTSNEKLFF. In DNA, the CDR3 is TGTGCCAGCAGTCGGACCTCAAATGAAAAACTGTTTTTT. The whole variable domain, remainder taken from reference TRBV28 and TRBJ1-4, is DVKVTQSSRYLVKRTGEKVFLECVQDMDHENMFWYRQDPGLGLRLIYFSYDVKMKEKGDIPEGYSVSREKKERFSLILESASTNQTSMYLCASSRTSNEKLFFGSGTQLSVL.

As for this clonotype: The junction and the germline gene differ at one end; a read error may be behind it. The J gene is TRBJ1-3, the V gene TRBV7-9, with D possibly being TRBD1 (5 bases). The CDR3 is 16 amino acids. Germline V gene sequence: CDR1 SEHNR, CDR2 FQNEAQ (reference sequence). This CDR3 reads CASSFPGLISGNTICF. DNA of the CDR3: TGTGCCAGCAGCTTCCCGGGACTGATCTCTGGAAACACCATATGTTTT. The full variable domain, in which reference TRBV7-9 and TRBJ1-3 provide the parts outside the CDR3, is DTGVSQNPRHKITKRGQNVTFRCDPISEHNRLYWYRQTLGQGPEFLTYFQNEAQLEKSRLLSDRFSAERPKGSFSTLEIQRTEQGDSAMYLCASSFPGLISGNTICFGEGSWLTVV.

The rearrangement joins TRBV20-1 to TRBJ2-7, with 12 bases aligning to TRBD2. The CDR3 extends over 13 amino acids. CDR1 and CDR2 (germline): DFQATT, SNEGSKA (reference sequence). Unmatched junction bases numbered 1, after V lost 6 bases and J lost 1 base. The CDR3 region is CSAGLAGSYEQYV. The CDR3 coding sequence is TGCAGTGCCGGACTAGCGGGGTCCTACGAGCAGTACGTC.

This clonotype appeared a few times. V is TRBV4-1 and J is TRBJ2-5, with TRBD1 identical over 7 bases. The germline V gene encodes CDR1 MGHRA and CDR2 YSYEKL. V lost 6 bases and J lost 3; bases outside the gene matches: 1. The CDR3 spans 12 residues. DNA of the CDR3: TGCGCCAGCAGAGACAGGGAAGAGACCCAGTACTTC. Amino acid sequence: CASRDREETQYF.

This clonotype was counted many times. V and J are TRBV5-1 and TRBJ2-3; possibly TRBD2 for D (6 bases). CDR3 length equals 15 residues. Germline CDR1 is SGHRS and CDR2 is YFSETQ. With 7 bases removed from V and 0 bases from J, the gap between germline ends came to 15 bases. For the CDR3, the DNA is TGCGCCAGCGGACCCGGGGGAACTAGCACAGATACGCAGTATTTT. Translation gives CASGPGGTSTDTQYF.

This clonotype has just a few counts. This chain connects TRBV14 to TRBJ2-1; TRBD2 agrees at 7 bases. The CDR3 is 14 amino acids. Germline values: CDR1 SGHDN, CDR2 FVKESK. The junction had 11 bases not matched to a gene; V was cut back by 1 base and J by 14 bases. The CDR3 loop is CASSQGIKAGVEFF. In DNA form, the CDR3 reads TGTGCCAGCAGCCAAGGAATTAAGGCGGGAGTTGAGTTCTTC.

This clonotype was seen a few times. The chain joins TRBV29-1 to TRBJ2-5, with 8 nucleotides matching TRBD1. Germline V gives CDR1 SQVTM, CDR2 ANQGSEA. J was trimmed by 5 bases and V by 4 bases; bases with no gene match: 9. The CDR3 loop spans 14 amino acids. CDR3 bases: TGCAGCGTTGGGAGGACAGGGCAATGGGAGACCCAGTACTTC. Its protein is CSVGRTGQWETQYF. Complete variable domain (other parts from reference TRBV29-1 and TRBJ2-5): SAVISQKPSRDICQRGTSLTIQCQVDSQVTMMFWYRQQPGQSLTLIATANQGSEATYESGFVIDKFPISRPNLTFSTLTVSNMSPEDSSIYLCSVGRTGQWETQYFGPGTRLLVL.

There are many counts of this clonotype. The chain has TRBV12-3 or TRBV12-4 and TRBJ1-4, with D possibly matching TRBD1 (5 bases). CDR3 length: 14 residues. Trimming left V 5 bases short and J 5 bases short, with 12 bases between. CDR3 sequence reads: CASSRGTGNEKLFF. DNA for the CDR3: TGTGCCAGCAGTCGTGGGACGGGGAATGAAAAACTGTTTTTT.

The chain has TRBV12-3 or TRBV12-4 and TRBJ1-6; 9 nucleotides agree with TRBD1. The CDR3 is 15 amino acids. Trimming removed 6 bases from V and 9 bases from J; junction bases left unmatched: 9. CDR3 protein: CASRSDRGSVSPLHF. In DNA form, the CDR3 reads TGTGCCAGCAGATCTGACAGGGGGTCAGTTTCACCCCTCCACTTT.

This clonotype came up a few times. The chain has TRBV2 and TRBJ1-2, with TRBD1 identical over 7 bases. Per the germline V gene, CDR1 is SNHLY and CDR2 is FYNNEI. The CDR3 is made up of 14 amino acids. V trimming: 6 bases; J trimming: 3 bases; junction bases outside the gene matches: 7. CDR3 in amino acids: CASSPWDSDYGYTF. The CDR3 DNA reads TGTGCCAGCAGCCCCTGGGACAGCGACTATGGCTACACCTTC.

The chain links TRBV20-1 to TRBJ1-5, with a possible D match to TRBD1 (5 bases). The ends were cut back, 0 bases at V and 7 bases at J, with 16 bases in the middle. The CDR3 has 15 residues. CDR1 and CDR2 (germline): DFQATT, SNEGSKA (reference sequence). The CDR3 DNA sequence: TGCAGTGCTAGAGATGGTCAGGGCCGGGCGCAGCCCCAGCATTTT. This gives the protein CSARDGQGRAQPQHF.

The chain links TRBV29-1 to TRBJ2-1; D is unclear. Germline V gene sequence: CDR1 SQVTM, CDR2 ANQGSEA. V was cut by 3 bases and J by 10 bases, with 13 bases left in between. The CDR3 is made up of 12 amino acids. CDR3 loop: CSVDVARREQFF. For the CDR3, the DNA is TGCAGCGTTGATGTAGCCCGTCGGGAGCAGTTCTTC.

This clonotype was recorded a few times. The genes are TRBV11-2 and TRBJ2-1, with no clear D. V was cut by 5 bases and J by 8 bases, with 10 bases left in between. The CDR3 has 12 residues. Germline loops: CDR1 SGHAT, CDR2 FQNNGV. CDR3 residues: CASSAEWYEQFF. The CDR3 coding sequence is TGTGCCAGCAGCGCTGAGTGGTATGAGCAGTTCTTC.

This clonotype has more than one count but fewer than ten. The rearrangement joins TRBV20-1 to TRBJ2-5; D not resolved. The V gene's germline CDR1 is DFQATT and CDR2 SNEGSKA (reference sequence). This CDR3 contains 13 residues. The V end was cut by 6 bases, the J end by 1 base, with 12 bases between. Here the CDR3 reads CSADGPGQETQYF. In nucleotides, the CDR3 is TGCAGTGCGGATGGGCCTGGCCAAGAGACCCAGTACTTC.

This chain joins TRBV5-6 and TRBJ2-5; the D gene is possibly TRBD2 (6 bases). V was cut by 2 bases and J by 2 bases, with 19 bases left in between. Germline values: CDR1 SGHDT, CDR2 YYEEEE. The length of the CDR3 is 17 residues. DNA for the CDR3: TGTGCCAGCAGCTTAACGGGTCGGGAGAGCCCTCAAGAGACCCAGTACTTC. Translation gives CASSLTGRESPQETQYF.

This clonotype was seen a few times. The CDR3 DNA sequence: TGCGCCAGCAGCCAAGTGGGTGGCTACACCTTC. Protein product: CASSQVGGYTF. This rearrangement joins TRBV4-1 to TRBJ1-2; D not resolved. V shed 1 base and J shed 7 bases, with 4 bases lying between them. Germline V lookup: CDR1 MGHRA, CDR2 YSYEKL. The CDR3 consists of 11 residues.

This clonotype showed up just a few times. This CDR3 is CASSPRAGGWTGELFF. CDR3 bases: TGTGCCAGCAGCCCCCGGGCGGGAGGTTGGACCGGGGAGCTGTTTTTT. The chain links TRBV7-6 to TRBJ2-2, with 8 bases lining up with TRBD2. V trimming: 5 bases; J trimming: 5 bases; junction bases outside the gene matches: 10. The CDR3 spans 16 residues. Germline assignment: CDR1 SGHVS and CDR2 FNYEAQ.

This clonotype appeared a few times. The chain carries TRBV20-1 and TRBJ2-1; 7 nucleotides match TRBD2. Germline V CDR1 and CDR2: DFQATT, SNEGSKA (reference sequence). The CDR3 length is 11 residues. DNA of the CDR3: TGCATGATTGGGACTAACAATGAGCAGTTCTTC. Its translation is CMIGTNNEQFF.

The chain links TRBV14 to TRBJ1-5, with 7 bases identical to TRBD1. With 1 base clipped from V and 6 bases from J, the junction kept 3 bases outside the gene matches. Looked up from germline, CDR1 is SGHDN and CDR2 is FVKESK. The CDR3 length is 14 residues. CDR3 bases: TGTGCCAGCAGCCAAGGAGCAGGGGGTCAGCCCCAGCATTTT. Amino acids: CASSQGAGGQPQHF.

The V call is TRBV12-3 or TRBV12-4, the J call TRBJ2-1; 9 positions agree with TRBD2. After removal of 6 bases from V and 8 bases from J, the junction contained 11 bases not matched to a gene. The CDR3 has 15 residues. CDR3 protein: CASSPGLATLYEQFF. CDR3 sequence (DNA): TGTGCCAGCAGCCCTGGACTAGCGACTCTATATGAGCAGTTCTTC.

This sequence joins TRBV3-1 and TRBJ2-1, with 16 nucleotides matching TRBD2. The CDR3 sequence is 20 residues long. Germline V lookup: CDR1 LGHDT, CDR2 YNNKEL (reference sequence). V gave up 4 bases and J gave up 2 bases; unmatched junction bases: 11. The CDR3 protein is CASSPELGTSGRAPYNEQFF. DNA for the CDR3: TGTGCCAGCAGCCCGGAACTCGGGACTAGCGGGAGGGCCCCCTACAATGAGCAGTTCTTC.

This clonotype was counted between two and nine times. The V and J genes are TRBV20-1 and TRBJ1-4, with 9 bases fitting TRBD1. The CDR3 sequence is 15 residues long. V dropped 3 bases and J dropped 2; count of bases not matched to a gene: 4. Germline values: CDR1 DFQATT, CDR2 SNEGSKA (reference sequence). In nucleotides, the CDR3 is TGCAGTGCTAGGCCCGGGACAGGGACTAATGAAAAACTGTTTTTT. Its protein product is CSARPGTGTNEKLFF.

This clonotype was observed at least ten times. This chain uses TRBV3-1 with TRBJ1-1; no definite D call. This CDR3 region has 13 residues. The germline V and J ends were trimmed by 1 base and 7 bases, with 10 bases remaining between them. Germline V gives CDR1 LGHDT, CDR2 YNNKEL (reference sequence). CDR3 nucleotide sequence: TGTGCCAGCAGCCAAGTGAGAGGTAGTGAAGCTTTCTTT. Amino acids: CASSQVRGSEAFF.

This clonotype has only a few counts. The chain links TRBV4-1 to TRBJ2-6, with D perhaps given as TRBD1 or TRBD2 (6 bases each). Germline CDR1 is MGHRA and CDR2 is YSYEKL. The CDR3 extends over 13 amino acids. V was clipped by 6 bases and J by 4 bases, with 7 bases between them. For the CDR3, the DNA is TGCGCCAGCAGAGGGGGGGGGGCCAACGTCCTGACTTTC. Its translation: CASRGGGANVLTF.

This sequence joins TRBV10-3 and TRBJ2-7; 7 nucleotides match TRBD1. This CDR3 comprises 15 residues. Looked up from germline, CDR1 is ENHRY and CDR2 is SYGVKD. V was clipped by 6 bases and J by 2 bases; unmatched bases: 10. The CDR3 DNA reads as TGTGCCATCAGAGAAGGACAGGCCGGTCCCTACGAGCAGTACTTC. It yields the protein CAIREGQAGPYEQYF.

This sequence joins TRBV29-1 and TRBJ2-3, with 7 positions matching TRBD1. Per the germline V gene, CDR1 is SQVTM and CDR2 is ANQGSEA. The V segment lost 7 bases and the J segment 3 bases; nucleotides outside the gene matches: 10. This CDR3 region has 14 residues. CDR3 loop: CSALSTGRTDTQYF. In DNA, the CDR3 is TGCAGCGCCCTTTCGACAGGGCGGACAGATACGCAGTATTTT.

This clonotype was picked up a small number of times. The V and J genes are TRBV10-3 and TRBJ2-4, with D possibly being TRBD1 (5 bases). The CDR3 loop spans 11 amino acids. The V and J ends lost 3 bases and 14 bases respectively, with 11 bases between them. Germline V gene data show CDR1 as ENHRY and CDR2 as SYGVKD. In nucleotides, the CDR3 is TGTGCCATCAGTGAAGGGGAAGCCGAGTACTTC. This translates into CAISEGEAEYF.

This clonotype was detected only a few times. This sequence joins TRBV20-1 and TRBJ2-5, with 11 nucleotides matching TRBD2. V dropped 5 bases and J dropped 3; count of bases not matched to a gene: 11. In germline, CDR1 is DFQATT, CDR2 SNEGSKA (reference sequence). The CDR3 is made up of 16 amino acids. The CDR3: CSAPDPLAGVKETQYF. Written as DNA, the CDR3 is TGCAGTGCTCCCGACCCACTAGCGGGAGTAAAAGAGACCCAGTACTTC.

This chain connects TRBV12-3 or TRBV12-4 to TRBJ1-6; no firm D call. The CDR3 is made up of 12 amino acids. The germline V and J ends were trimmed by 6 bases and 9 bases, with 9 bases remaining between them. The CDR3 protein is CASRGSSSPLHF. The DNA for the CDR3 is TGTGCCAGCAGGGGCTCTAGTTCACCCCTCCACTTT.

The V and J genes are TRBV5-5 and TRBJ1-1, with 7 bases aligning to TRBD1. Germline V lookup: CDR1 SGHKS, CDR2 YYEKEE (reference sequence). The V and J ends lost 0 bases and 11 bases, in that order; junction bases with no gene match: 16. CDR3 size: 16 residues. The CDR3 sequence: CASSLDANRGPLVAFF. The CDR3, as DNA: TGTGCCAGCAGCTTGGATGCGAACAGGGGTCCCCTTGTGGCTTTCTTT.

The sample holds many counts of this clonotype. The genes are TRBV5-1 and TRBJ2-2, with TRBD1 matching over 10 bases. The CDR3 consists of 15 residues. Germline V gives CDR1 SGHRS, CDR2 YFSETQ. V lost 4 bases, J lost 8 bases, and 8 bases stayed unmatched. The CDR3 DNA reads TGCGCCAGCAGCGATTGGACAGGGGGTGCTGGGGAGCTGTTTTTT. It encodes CASSDWTGGAGELFF.